This T cell receptor beta chain is drawn from a study of T cells after yellow fever vaccination. At the level of the study: For low cell numbers, libraries were made with SMART-Seq v4 Ultra Low Input.

The CDR3 sequence is 15 residues long. Per the germline V gene, CDR1 is SGDLS and CDR2 is YYNGEE. V lost 4 bases, J lost 0 bases, and 11 bases lay in between. As for this clonotype: Antigen unknown.

Production of TCR cDNA was by 5'RACE template switching, which also added a universal primer site and UMIs. TCRdb passed the 5' RACE reads through MiXCR, listing each CDR3 protein once. Of some 300,000 distinct CDR3 sequences detected, less than 9.5% appear once; the ten largest clones hold 3% to 4%. Study outcomes and limitations: In post-booster samples, most primary-vaccination clones reappeared (about 96% CD4, around 87% CD8). FACS-sorted repertoires might harbor abundant contaminating clonotypes from the bulk population.

This chain uses TRBV9 with TRBJ1-3; D is perhaps TRBD1 (6 bases). This TCR was sampled from a man younger than 35 who received the YFV17D yellow fever vaccine. The material sequenced was CD4+ T cells sorted from PBMCs, taken 5 days after the yellow fever booster vaccination. CDR3 coding DNA: TGTGCCAGCAGCCCCGACAGGAGCTCTGGAAACACCATATATTTT. Protein: CASSPDRSSGNTIYF. The full variable domain, with the rest looked up from reference TRBV9 and TRBJ1-3, is DSGVTQTPKHLITATGQRVTLRCSPRSGDLSVYWYQQSLDQGLQFLIQYYNGEERAKGNILERFSAQQFPDLHSELNLSSLELGDSALYFCASSPDRSSGNTIYFGEGSWLTVV.